These 21 T cell receptor beta chains came from one sample sequenced in a study of cytomegalovirus exposure and HLA in healthy donors. PCR was performed using 60 Vbeta and 13 Jbeta primers. Libraries were prepared by immunoSEQ multiplex PCR; TCRdb keeps only in-frame clonotypes and omits some of them. The data contain approximately 170,000 clones, over 65% of them seen just once; the ten biggest clones take up 0.65% to 0.95%. The material sequenced was PBMCs. The receptors were gathered from a female donor in good health and CMV-seronegative.

This chain connects TRBV6-6 to TRBJ1-5; possible D gene TRBD1, 5 bases. V dropped 7 bases and J dropped 1 base, with 14 bases sitting between them. Germline loops: CDR1 MNHNY, CDR2 SVGAGI (reference sequence). The CDR3 consists of 15 residues. This CDR3 reads CASTSSGYSNQPQHF. The DNA for the CDR3 is TGTGCCAGCACCTCCTCAGGGTACAGCAATCAGCCCCAGCATTTT.

V is TRBV18 and J is TRBJ1-2, with 8 bases fitting TRBD1. The CDR3 sequence is 15 residues long. CDR1 and CDR2 from the germline V gene are KGHSH and LQKENI. The ends lost 3 bases at V and 7 bases at J; junction bases unmatched: 10. This CDR3 reads CASSPGQGSFFGYTF. In DNA, the CDR3 is TGTGCCAGCTCACCTGGACAGGGAAGCTTCTTTGGCTACACCTTC.

This clone was found a few times. V usage is TRBV5-1 and J usage is TRBJ1-2; 7 bases are a match to TRBD1. There are 14 residues in the CDR3. J gave up 0 bases and V 4 bases, and 3 bases lay outside the gene matches. Germline CDR1 is SGHRS and CDR2 is YFSETQ. This chain's CDR3 is CASSTGQPNYGYTF. The CDR3, as DNA: TGCGCCAGCAGCACGGGACAGCCTAACTATGGCTACACCTTC. Full variable domain (rest looked up from reference TRBV5-1 and TRBJ1-2): KAGVTQTPRYLIKTRGQQVTLSCSPISGHRSVSWYQQTPGQGLQFLFEYFSETQRNKGNFPGRFSGRQFSNSRSEMNVSTLELGDSALYLCASSTGQPNYGYTFGSGTRLTVV.

The rearrangement links TRBV28 to TRBJ2-3, with D tentatively TRBD2 (6 bases). Germline CDR1 and CDR2: MDHEN and SYDVKM. The V and J ends lost 10 bases and 7 bases respectively, with 18 bases between them. The CDR3 spans 13 residues. CDR3 amino acids: CATLGGEVNTQYF. For the CDR3, the DNA is TGTGCCACCCTGGGGGGAGAGGTAAATACGCAGTATTTT.

V usage is TRBV5-1 and J usage is TRBJ1-4, with D hard to call. The CDR3 has 15 amino acids. The V and J ends lost 0 bases and 7 bases respectively, with 13 bases between them. Germline V gene data show CDR1 as SGHRS and CDR2 as YFSETQ. In DNA, the CDR3 is TGCGCCAGCAGCTTGGCCTTATCTCTAGGTGAAAAACTGTTTTTT. Its protein product is CASSLALSLGEKLFF.

This chain links TRBV19 with TRBJ2-7; D is perhaps TRBD1 (7 bases). Germline V gives CDR1 LNHDA, CDR2 SQIVND (reference sequence). CDR3 length equals 13 residues. Trimming removed 6 bases at V and 7 bases at J, with 16 bases between. DNA of the CDR3: TGTGCCAGTAGGCGGGACAGCTCTCGGGAGCAGTACTTC. This encodes CASRRDSSREQYF.

The J gene is TRBJ2-7, the V gene TRBV7-7, with 9 nucleotides matching TRBD1. With V trimmed by 1 base and J by 5 bases, 0 bases remained unmatched. CDR1 and CDR2 from the germline V gene are SSHAT and FNYEAQ (reference sequence). The CDR3 totals 13 residues. The CDR3 DNA is TGTGCCAGCAGCTTAGGGACAGGGGACGAGCAGTACTTC. This encodes CASSLGTGDEQYF.

This clone was counted only a few times. The V gene is TRBV5-1, the J gene TRBJ2-3, with a weak D call TRBD1 (6 bases). This CDR3 has 15 residues. V was cut by 4 bases and J by 5 bases, with 17 bases left in between. Germline CDR1 and CDR2: SGHRS and YFSETQ. The chain's CDR3 is CASSPRTGREDTQYF. DNA of the CDR3: TGCGCCAGCAGCCCCCGCACAGGGAGAGAAGATACGCAGTATTTT.

The chain employs TRBV7-2 and TRBJ2-3; D gene uncertain. V was cut by 2 bases and J by 6 bases, with 6 bases left in between. The CDR3 is 12 residues long. Looked up from germline, CDR1 is SGHTA and CDR2 is FQGNSA. CDR3 in DNA: TGTGCCAGCAGCTTATTTCAGGATACGCAGTATTTT. This encodes CASSLFQDTQYF.

The J gene is TRBJ1-1, the V gene TRBV7-2; unclear D gene. The CDR3 is made up of 13 amino acids. Germline V CDR1 and CDR2: SGHTA, FQGNSA. V was clipped by 3 bases and J by 0 bases, with 5 bases between them. The CDR3 DNA follows: TGTGCCAGCAGCTTTGGCTTGAACACTGAAGCTTTCTTT. Translated: CASSFGLNTEAFF.

This chain connects TRBV5-1 to TRBJ2-5, with 10 bases fitting TRBD2. With V trimmed by 4 bases and J by 4 bases, 4 bases remained unmatched. The CDR3 totals 14 residues. The germline V gene has CDR1 SGHRS and CDR2 YFSETQ. The CDR3 nucleotides are TGCGCCAGCAGCCTAGCGGGAGAGGGAGAGACCCAGTACTTC. This codes for CASSLAGEGETQYF.

This chain links TRBV28 with TRBJ2-3; D possibly corresponds to TRBD2 (5 bases). The germline gives CDR1 MDHEN, CDR2 SYDVKM. The germline V and J ends were trimmed by 2 bases and 7 bases, with 10 bases remaining between them. The CDR3 totals 13 residues. This chain's CDR3 is CASSLSGRHTQYF. The CDR3 DNA reads as TGTGCCAGCAGTTTAAGCGGTCGCCATACGCAGTATTTT.

The CDR3, as DNA: TGTGCCAGCAGCTTAGATGGAGTCTCAGATACGCAGTATTTT. It is translated as CASSLDGVSDTQYF. The chain links TRBV11-3 to TRBJ2-3; no reliable D call. CDR3 size: 14 residues. The V gene lost 0 bases and the J gene lost 4 bases, with 8 bases spanning the gap. CDR1 and CDR2 (germline): SGHNT, YENEEA.

V gene TRBV6-5 combines with J gene TRBJ1-2, with a possible D match to TRBD1 (5 bases). The CDR3 runs 14 residues. V shed 4 bases and J shed 2 bases, with 11 bases lying between them. Germline CDR1 is MNHEY and CDR2 is SVGAGI. CDR3 nucleotides: TGTGCCAGCAGTTTAACGGACAAGAACTATGGCTACACCTTC. Protein product: CASSLTDKNYGYTF.

This sequence joins TRBV4-1 and TRBJ2-7; 12 bases are shared with TRBD1. The germline V gene has CDR1 MGHRA and CDR2 YSYEKL. Trimming took 7 bases from V and 7 from J; bases not matched to a gene: 11. The CDR3 runs 15 residues. The CDR3 protein is CASTPWDRGPGEQYF. The DNA for the CDR3 is TGCGCCAGCACCCCCTGGGACAGGGGGCCGGGGGAGCAGTACTTC.

The V and J genes are TRBV7-9 and TRBJ2-1; TRBD1 matches at 7 bases. V was pared by 2 bases and J by 12 bases, with 10 bases of the junction left unmatched. CDR3 length equals 14 residues. Germline values: CDR1 SEHNR, CDR2 FQNEAQ (reference sequence). In DNA, the CDR3 is TGTGCCAGCAGCTTAACAGGGGTTGTAAATTTGCAGTTCTTC. This translates into CASSLTGVVNLQFF.

This rearrangement joins TRBV30 to TRBJ1-3; maybe TRBD1 (5 bases). The CDR3 is 15 amino acids. Deletions cut 0 bases from V and 4 bases from J, with 13 bases between. In germline, CDR1 is GTSNPN, CDR2 SVGIG (reference sequence). CDR3 nucleotides: TGTGCCTGGAGTGTAAGCCGGGGGTTCGGAAACACCATATATTTT. As protein: CAWSVSRGFGNTIYF.

The chain uses TRBV19 and TRBJ2-3, with unresolved D. Germline V CDR1 and CDR2: LNHDA, SQIVND (reference sequence). V lost 8 bases and J 2 bases, leaving 8 bases between the germline ends. CDR3 length: 12 amino acids. CDR3 amino acids: CASRGYTDTQYF. In DNA form, the CDR3 reads TGTGCCAGTCGCGGATACACAGATACGCAGTATTTT.

This clone was detected only a few times. This sequence joins TRBV7-3 and TRBJ2-1; TRBD2 aligns across 14 bases. The germline gives CDR1 SGHTA, CDR2 FQGTGA. The V gene end was trimmed by 2 bases and the J gene end by 12 bases; junction bases not matched to a gene: 9. The CDR3 contains 16 residues. CDR3 bases: TGTGCCAGCAGCTTAGGGGGACTAGCGGGAGAAGGTCGGCAGTTCTTC. This sequence encodes CASSLGGLAGEGRQFF.

This clone was observed a single time. The V and J genes are TRBV7-9 and TRBJ2-1; D perhaps matches TRBD1 (8 bases). The CDR3 is 18 amino acids. Germline V CDR1 and CDR2: SEHNR, FQNEAQ (reference sequence). V lost 5 bases to trimming and J lost 1 base, with 21 bases between them. The CDR3, as DNA: TGTGCCAGCAGCCCCTGGGGGGGTACAGGGGGATCCTACAATGAGCAGTTCTTC. Translation gives CASSPWGGTGGSYNEQFF. Based on the CDR3 plus reference TRBV7-9 and TRBJ2-1, the full variable domain is DTGVSQNPRHKITKRGQNVTFRCDPISEHNRLYWYRQTLGQGPEFLTYFQNEAQLEKSRLLSDRFSAERPKGSFSTLEIQRTEQGDSAMYLCASSPWGGTGGSYNEQFFGPGTRLTVL.

CDR3 bases: TGTGCCAGCAGCTTAGTTCTAGCGGGGGGCGAGCAGTTCTTC. It encodes CASSLVLAGGEQFF. The chain is built from TRBV5-4 and TRBJ2-1, with TRBD2 identical over 11 bases. Germline V gene sequence: CDR1 SGHNT, CDR2 YYREEE (reference sequence). After removal of 2 bases from V and 10 bases from J, the junction contained 5 bases not matched to a gene. There are 14 residues in the CDR3.